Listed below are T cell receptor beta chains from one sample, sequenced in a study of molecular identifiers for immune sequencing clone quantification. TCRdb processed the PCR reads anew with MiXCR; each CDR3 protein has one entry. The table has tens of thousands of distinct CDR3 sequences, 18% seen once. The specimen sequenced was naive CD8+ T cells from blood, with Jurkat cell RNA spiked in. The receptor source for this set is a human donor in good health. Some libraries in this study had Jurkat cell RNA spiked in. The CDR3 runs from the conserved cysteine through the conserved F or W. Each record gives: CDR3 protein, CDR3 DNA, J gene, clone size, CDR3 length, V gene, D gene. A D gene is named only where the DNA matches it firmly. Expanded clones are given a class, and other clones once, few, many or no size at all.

CASSLEGPFGEQYF TGTGCCAGCAGCTTAGAGGGCCCCTTTGGTGAGCAGTACTTC TRBJ2-7 many 14 TRBV7-9 -
CASSVVAGGPYEQYF TGTGCCAGCAGCGTAGTTGCGGGAGGGCCCTACGAGCAGTACTTC TRBJ2-7 many 15 TRBV9 TRBD2
CASSQGVAGASVHNEQFF TGCGCCAGCAGCCAAGGCGTAGCGGGCGCGTCGGTGCACAATGAGCAGTTCTTC TRBJ2-1 many 18 TRBV4-3 TRBD2
CASSPGARAEASF TGCGCCAGCAGCCCGGGGGCACGCGCTGAAGCTTCCTTT TRBJ1-1 - 13 TRBV4-1 -
CASSQEDSTYEQYF TGCGCCAGCAGCCAAGAGGACAGTACCTACGAGCAGTACTTC TRBJ2-7 many 14 TRBV4-1 -
CASSRTSNEQFF TGTGCCAGCAGTCGGACTAGCAATGAGCAGTTCTTC TRBJ2-1 many 12 TRBV6-6 TRBD2
CASSYTDSLATADTQYF TGTGCCAGCAGTTACACCGACAGCCTGGCCACGGCAGATACGCAGTATTTT TRBJ2-3 many 17 TRBV6-5 -
CASGLVRAGISYERYF TGTGCTAGTGGTTTGGTACGGGCGGGCATATCCTACGAGCGGTACTTC TRBJ2-7 - 16 TRBV12-5 -
CSARGRLAGGLLSYEQYF TGCAGTGCTAGAGGGCGACTAGCGGGAGGACTACTTTCCTACGAGCAGTACTTC TRBJ2-7 many 18 TRBV20-1 TRBD2
CASSDDGLSYEQYF TGCGCCAGCAGCGACGACGGACTCTCCTACGAGCAGTACTTC TRBJ2-7 many 14 TRBV4-1 -
CASSSGGGTSGREQYF TGTGCCAGCAGCTCCGGCGGAGGGACTAGCGGGAGAGAGCAGTACTTC TRBJ2-7 many 16 TRBV7-6 TRBD2
CASSPAGADEAFF TGTGCCAGCAGCCCGGCCGGGGCGGATGAAGCTTTCTTT TRBJ1-1 few 13 TRBV11-3 -
CASRQLADTEAFF TGTGCCAGCAGACAATTGGCGGACACTGAAGCTTTCTTT TRBJ1-1 many 13 TRBV27 -
CSVQAGTGLVGEQYF TGCAGCGTTCAGGCAGGGACAGGATTAGTGGGGGAGCAGTACTTC TRBJ2-7 many 15 TRBV29-1 TRBD1
CASSLAGAYNEQFF TGTGCCAGCAGTTTAGCGGGAGCTTACAATGAGCAGTTCTTC TRBJ2-1 many 14 TRBV27 TRBD2
CASSFLAGAQNEQFF TGTGCCAGCAGTTTCCTAGCGGGAGCCCAAAATGAGCAGTTCTTC TRBJ2-1 many 15 TRBV28 TRBD2
CASSNLGTGAAEKLFF TGTGCCAGCAGTAACCTGGGGACAGGGGCTGCTGAAAAACTGTTTTTT TRBJ1-4 - 16 TRBV12-3/TRBV12-4 TRBD1
CASSLSYSNQPQHF TGTGCCAGCAGCTTGTCATATAGCAATCAGCCCCAGCATTTT TRBJ1-5 many 14 TRBV5-6 -
CASSVWAGPNEKLFF TGTGCCAGCAGCGTATGGGCAGGGCCTAATGAAAAACTGTTTTTT TRBJ1-4 - 15 TRBV9 -
CASSGHWTGAYEQYF TGTGCCAGCAGCGGACACTGGACAGGGGCATACGAGCAGTACTTC TRBJ2-7 - 15 TRBV11-2 TRBD1
CASSYGQGGYEQYF TGTGCCAGCAGCTACGGACAGGGGGGCTACGAGCAGTACTTC TRBJ2-7 many 14 TRBV7-9 TRBD1
CASSQDAVSYEQYF TGCGCCAGCAGCCAAGATGCTGTCTCCTACGAGCAGTACTTC TRBJ2-7 many 14 TRBV4-1 -
CASSQVDLAGGPGTGELFF TGCGCCAGCAGCCAAGTAGATCTAGCGGGAGGGCCGGGCACCGGGGAGCTGTTTTTT TRBJ2-2 many 19 TRBV4-1 TRBD2
CASSQEGTTYEQYF TGTGCCAGCAGCCAAGAAGGGACAACCTACGAGCAGTACTTC TRBJ2-7 many 14 TRBV4-2 -
CASSSHPAEKLFF TGTGCCAGCAGTTCCCATCCGGCTGAAAAACTGTTTTTT TRBJ1-4 many 13 TRBV6-6 -
CASSRLAGDAYEQFF TGTGCCAGCAGCCGACTAGCGGGAGATGCCTATGAGCAGTTCTTC TRBJ2-1 - 15 TRBV12-3/TRBV12-4 TRBD2
CSARSSGTYEQYF TGCAGTGCTAGAAGTAGCGGGACCTACGAGCAGTACTTC TRBJ2-7 many 13 TRBV20-1 TRBD2
CATRFPFCDRHPYEQYF TGTGCCACCCGATTTCCGTTCTGCGACCGACACCCCTACGAGCAGTACTTC TRBJ2-7 many 17 TRBV24-1 -
CASSLTPRLGGNQPQHF TGTGCCAGCAGTTTAACGCCCCGACTAGGGGGTAATCAGCCCCAGCATTTT TRBJ1-5 many 17 TRBV27 -
CSAVPGLVVTDTQYF TGCAGTGCCGTACCGGGACTAGTTGTCACAGATACGCAGTATTTT TRBJ2-3 many 15 TRBV20-1 TRBD2
CASSHGQFPYEQYF TGCGCCAGCAGCCACGGACAGTTTCCCTACGAGCAGTACTTC TRBJ2-7 many 14 TRBV4-1 -
CASSLVILSYAYNEQFF TGTGCCAGCAGCTTAGTTATCCTCTCCTATGCCTACAATGAGCAGTTCTTC TRBJ2-1 many 17 TRBV7-9 -
CASSQDWGGQPQHF TGTGCCAGCAGCCAAGATTGGGGGGGACAGCCCCAGCATTTT TRBJ1-5 few 14 TRBV3-1 -
CASSPRTGEGSAELFF TGTGCCAGCAGTCCCAGGACAGGGGAGGGGTCGGCGGAGCTGTTTTTT TRBJ2-2 many 16 TRBV28 TRBD1
CASSETSGLSYEQYF TGTGCCAGCAGCGAGACTAGCGGGCTCTCCTACGAGCAGTACTTC TRBJ2-7 many 15 TRBV7-2 TRBD2
CASSPKVGGEDTQYF TGTGCCAGCAGCCCCAAGGTGGGAGGGGAGGATACGCAGTATTTT TRBJ2-3 - 15 TRBV7-9 TRBD2
CASSIRAGGELFF TGTGCCAGTAGTATTAGGGCGGGCGGGGAGCTGTTTTTT TRBJ2-2 - 13 TRBV19 -
CAWSHDGGSGNTIYF TGTGCCTGGAGTCACGACGGAGGCTCTGGAAACACCATATATTTT TRBJ1-3 few 15 TRBV30 -
CASSTTSNVYNEQFF TGTGCCAGTAGTACGACTAGCAACGTCTACAATGAGCAGTTCTTC TRBJ2-1 many 15 TRBV19 TRBD2
CASRSKDGWGLYNSPLHF TGTGCCAGCAGGAGTAAGGACGGTTGGGGCCTTTATAATTCACCCCTCCACTTT TRBJ1-6 many 18 TRBV6-5 -
CASSATGGGQYF TGTGCCAGCAGCGCCACAGGGGGCGGGCAGTACTTC TRBJ2-7 - 12 TRBV9 TRBD1
CASSPRPGLAGVKTQYF TGTGCCAGCAGTCCAAGACCGGGACTAGCGGGAGTGAAGACCCAGTACTTC TRBJ2-5 many 17 TRBV27 TRBD2
CASSSGTGIYSNQPQHF TGTGCCAGCAGCTCCGGGACAGGAATTTATAGCAATCAGCCCCAGCATTTT TRBJ1-5 many 17 TRBV11-2 TRBD1
CSVEVESGVYEQYF TGCAGCGTGGAAGTGGAGAGCGGCGTCTACGAGCAGTACTTC TRBJ2-7 many 14 TRBV29-1 -
CASSQTQGNYGYTF TGCGCCAGCAGCCAAACACAGGGGAACTATGGCTACACCTTC TRBJ1-2 many 14 TRBV4-3 TRBD1
CASSPDRDYEQYF TGCGCCAGCAGCCCGGACAGGGACTACGAGCAGTACTTC TRBJ2-7 many 13 TRBV5-1 TRBD1
CSVEGQNSGNTIYF TGCAGCGTTGAGGGACAGAACTCTGGAAACACCATATATTTT TRBJ1-3 many 14 TRBV29-1 TRBD1
CASSPGPWADEQFF TGTGCCAGCAGCCCCGGGCCCTGGGCCGATGAGCAGTTCTTC TRBJ2-1 - 14 TRBV11-3 -
CASSSQGNYGYTF TGTGCCAGCAGTTCACAGGGGAACTATGGCTACACCTTC TRBJ1-2 many 13 TRBV27 TRBD1
CASSHQRLAGGQADTQYF TGTGCCAGCAGCCATCAAAGACTAGCGGGAGGGCAGGCAGATACGCAGTATTTT TRBJ2-3 many 18 TRBV3-1 TRBD2